A selection of T cell receptor beta chains follows, all from one sample in a study of cytomegalovirus exposure and HLA in healthy donors. Data came from immunoSEQ multiplex PCR; TCRdb stores just in-frame clones and leaves some out. The table lists over 150,000 clones, under 85% of them singletons. The sample taken for sequencing was PBMCs. These receptors were taken from a male donor in good health and CMV-seronegative. CDR3s include the opening cysteine and the closing phenylalanine or tryptophan. D genes are given only for firm matches. The listing skips clone size in some rows; elsewhere it reads once, few, many or a size class.

TRBJ1-2 TRBV29-1 . TRBD1 TGCAGCGTTGAAGAGGTGGGACAGGGGAGAGGCTACACCTTC CSVEEVGQGRGYTF
TRBJ2-1 TRBV9 . . TGTGCCAGCAGCGTATTGAGCCGGGGTCCCAATGAGCAGTTCTTC CASSVLSRGPNEQFF
TRBJ1-1 TRBV6-1 . TRBD1 TGTGCCAGCAGGGGACAGGAGAGGGGCTCTGAAGCTTTCTTT CASRGQERGSEAFF
TRBJ1-2 TRBV6-1 few TRBD1 TGTGCCAGCACCGGGACAGCTGGCGGCTACACCTTC CASTGTAGGYTF
TRBJ1-4 TRBV30 . . TGTGCCTGGAACCCAGGGGCAGAAGAAAAACTGTTTTTT CAWNPGAEEKLFF
TRBJ1-2 TRBV7-2 . . TGTGCCAGCAGCTTAGCGGGGAGGACTCAAAACTATGGCTACACCTTC CASSLAGRTQNYGYTF
TRBJ1-2 TRBV27 once . TGTGCCAGCAGTACAGGGTATGGCTACACCTTC CASSTGYGYTF
TRBJ2-1 TRBV30 . TRBD2 TGTGCCTGGACCGGGACTAGCGAATACAATGAGCAGTTCTTC CAWTGTSEYNEQFF
TRBJ2-7 TRBV10-3 . TRBD1 TGTGCCATCAGTGAGTCGACCGGGGACAGGGTTTACGAGCAGTACTTC CAISESTGDRVYEQYF
TRBJ1-3 TRBV6-5 . . TGTGCCAGCAGTTACGGGGGCTTAGGAAACACCATATATTTT CASSYGGLGNTIYF
TRBJ2-1 TRBV11-3 . TRBD1 TGTGCCAGCAGCTTTGCCGGGACTCAGGGGGCCAATGAGCAGTTCTTC CASSFAGTQGANEQFF
TRBJ1-4 TRBV6-1 . TRBD1 TGTGCCAGCAGTGAGATATCCGGGACAGGGTATGAAAAACTGTTTTTT CASSEISGTGYEKLFF
TRBJ1-2 TRBV6-1 once TRBD1 TGTGCCAGCAGTGTAGGGGACAGGGGAGGCTACACCTTC CASSVGDRGGYTF
TRBJ1-5 TRBV28 once . TGTGCCAGCAGTACTTTTCAGCCCCAGCATTTT CASSTFQPQHF
TRBJ1-6 TRBV28 . . TGTGCCAGCAGTTTTCGCGGGGGGTTTAATAATTCACCCCTCCACTTT CASSFRGGFNNSPLHF
TRBJ1-5 TRBV4-1 few . TGCGCCAGCAGCCATCTTAGCAATCAGCCCCAGCATTTT CASSHLSNQPQHF